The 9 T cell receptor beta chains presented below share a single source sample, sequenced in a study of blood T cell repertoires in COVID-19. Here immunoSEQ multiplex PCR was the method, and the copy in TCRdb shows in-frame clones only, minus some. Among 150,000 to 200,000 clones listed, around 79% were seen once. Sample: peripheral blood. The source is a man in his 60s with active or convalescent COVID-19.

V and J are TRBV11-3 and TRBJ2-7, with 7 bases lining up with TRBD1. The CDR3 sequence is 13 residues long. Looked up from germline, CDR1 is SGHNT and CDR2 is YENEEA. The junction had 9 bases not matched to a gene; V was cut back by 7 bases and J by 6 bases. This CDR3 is CASTLAGGSEQYF. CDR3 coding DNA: TGTGCCAGCACCTTGGCAGGGGGTTCCGAGCAGTACTTC.

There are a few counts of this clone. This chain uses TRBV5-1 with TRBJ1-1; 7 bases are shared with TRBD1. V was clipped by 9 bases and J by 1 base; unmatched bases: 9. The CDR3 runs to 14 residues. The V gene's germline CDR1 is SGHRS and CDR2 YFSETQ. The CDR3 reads CATRTGTENTEAFF. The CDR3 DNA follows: TGCGCCACCAGAACCGGGACAGAGAACACTGAAGCTTTCTTT.

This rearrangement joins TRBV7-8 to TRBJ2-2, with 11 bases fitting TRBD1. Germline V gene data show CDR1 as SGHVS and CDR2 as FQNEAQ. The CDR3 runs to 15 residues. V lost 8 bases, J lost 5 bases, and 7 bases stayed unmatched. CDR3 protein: CASSPRDRGTGELFF. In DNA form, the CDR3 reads TGTGCCAGCTCACCCCGGGACAGGGGGACCGGGGAGCTGTTTTTT.

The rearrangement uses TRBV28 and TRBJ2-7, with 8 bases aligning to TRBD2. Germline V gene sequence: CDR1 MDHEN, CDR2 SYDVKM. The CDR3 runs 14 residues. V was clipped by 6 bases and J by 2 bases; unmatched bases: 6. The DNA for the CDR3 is TGTGCCAGCAGGTTTAGCGGGATGACCTACGAGCAGTACTTC. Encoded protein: CASRFSGMTYEQYF.

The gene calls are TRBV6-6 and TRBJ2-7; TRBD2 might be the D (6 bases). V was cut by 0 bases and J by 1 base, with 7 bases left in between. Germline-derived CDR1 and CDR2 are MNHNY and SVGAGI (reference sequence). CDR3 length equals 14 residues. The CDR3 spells CASSYSRGSYEQYF. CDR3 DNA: TGTGCCAGCAGTTACTCGCGGGGATCCTACGAGCAGTACTTC.

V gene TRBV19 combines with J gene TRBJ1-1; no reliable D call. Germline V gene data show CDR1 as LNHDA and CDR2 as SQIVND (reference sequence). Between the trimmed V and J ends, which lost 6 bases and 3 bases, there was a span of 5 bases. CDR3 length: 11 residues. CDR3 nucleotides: TGTGCCAGTAGAAGAGACACTGAAGCTTTCTTT. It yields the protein CASRRDTEAFF.

The CDR3 protein is CASSLGSAGRNEQFF. Here the CDR3 DNA reads TGTGCCAGCAGCTTAGGTTCCGCGGGGCGGAATGAGCAGTTCTTC. The J gene is TRBJ2-1, the V gene TRBV7-9; the D gene is possibly TRBD2 (6 bases). Germline V CDR1 and CDR2: SEHNR, FQNEAQ (reference sequence). The length of the CDR3 is 15 residues. The V end lost 1 base, the J end lost 7 bases, and 14 bases lay between the germline ends.

This chain's CDR3 is CASSVVLADANTGELFF. Written as DNA, the CDR3 is TGTGCCAGCAGCGTAGTCCTAGCGGATGCGAACACCGGGGAGCTGTTTTTT. The V gene is TRBV9, the J gene TRBJ2-2; 7 bases map to TRBD2. The trim removed 0 bases at V and 0 bases at J, leaving 5 bases unmatched. The CDR3 contains 17 residues. Germline values: CDR1 SGDLS, CDR2 YYNGEE.

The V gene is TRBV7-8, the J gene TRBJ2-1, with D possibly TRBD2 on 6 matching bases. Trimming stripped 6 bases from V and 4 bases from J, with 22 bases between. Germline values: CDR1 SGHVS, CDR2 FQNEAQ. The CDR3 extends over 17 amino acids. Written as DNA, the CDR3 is TGTGCCAGCAGGTTCCCTGGGGGGAGAGCTACTTACAATGAGCAGTTCTTC. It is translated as CASRFPGGRATYNEQFF.